The 18 T cell receptor beta chains presented below share a single source sample, sequenced in a study of cytomegalovirus exposure and HLA in healthy donors. Assay used: immunoSEQ multiplex PCR; TCRdb lists only in-frame clones, some missing. The sample includes fewer than 120,000 clones, roughly 90% of them seen just once. Source material: PBMCs. These receptors came from a woman aged 25 to 39 in good health and CMV-seropositive.

J is TRBJ2-3 and V is TRBV29-1; tentatively, D is TRBD2 (6 bases). The CDR3 has 12 residues. Germline CDR1 SQVTM, CDR2 ANQGSEA. V was shortened by 3 bases and J by 5 bases, with 9 bases between the two germline ends. The CDR3 region has the DNA TGCAGCGTTGATCAGGGACTAGATACGCAGTATTTT. As protein: CSVDQGLDTQYF.

The chain combines TRBV7-9 with TRBJ2-7; 8 nucleotides align to TRBD1. Germline V lookup: CDR1 SEHNR, CDR2 FQNEAQ (reference sequence). V was clipped by 4 bases and J by 4 bases; unmatched bases: 9. The CDR3 loop spans 15 amino acids. The CDR3 protein is CASSSQGQGGYEQYF. CDR3 nucleotide sequence: TGTGCCAGCAGCTCCCAAGGACAGGGCGGATACGAGCAGTACTTC. The whole variable domain, remainder taken from reference TRBV7-9 and TRBJ2-7, is DTGVSQNPRHKITKRGQNVTFRCDPISEHNRLYWYRQTLGQGPEFLTYFQNEAQLEKSRLLSDRFSAERPKGSFSTLEIQRTEQGDSAMYLCASSSQGQGGYEQYFGPGTRLTVT.

The sample holds one count of this clone. The rearrangement uses TRBV7-9 and TRBJ1-4; 8 positions match TRBD1. V dropped 6 bases and J dropped 11; count of bases not matched to a gene: 11. Germline V gene sequence: CDR1 SEHNR, CDR2 FQNEAQ (reference sequence). The CDR3 sequence is 14 residues long. The CDR3 region has the DNA TGTGCCAGCAGTTTTGGACAGGGCTTGGGGAAACTGTTTTTT. Its translation is CASSFGQGLGKLFF.

Comments on this clone: Germline and junction disagree at one end, which may indicate a read error. V and J are TRBV5-6 and TRBJ1-1, with D maybe TRBD1 (5 bases). The CDR3 has 16 amino acids. CDR1 is SGHDT and CDR2 is YYEEEE in the germline V gene. The CDR3 reads CASSLLGQGLNNEAFF. CDR3 in DNA: TGTGCCAGCAGCCTCCTGGGGCAGGGTTTGAACAATGAAGCTTTCTTT.

The V gene is TRBV7-6, the J gene TRBJ1-6; D perhaps matches TRBD1 (6 bases). The CDR3 sequence is 17 residues long. Germline CDR1 and CDR2: SGHVS and FNYEAQ. Trimming pared 0 bases from V and 7 bases from J, leaving 16 bases between. This chain's CDR3 is CASSLAIIQGTNSPLHF. The CDR3 coding sequence is TGTGCCAGCAGCTTAGCGATAATACAGGGAACCAATTCACCCCTCCACTTT.

This clone was seen just once. The chain joins TRBV14 to TRBJ2-1; possible D gene TRBD2, 6 bases. CDR1 is SGHDN, CDR2 FVKESK, per germline. This CDR3 is built from 14 residues. V lost 0 bases, J lost 7 bases, and 10 bases lay in between. CDR3 amino acids: CASSQDLRGNEQFF. CDR3 nucleotide sequence: TGTGCCAGCAGCCAAGATCTCCGGGGGAATGAGCAGTTCTTC. Complete variable domain (other parts from reference TRBV14 and TRBJ2-1): EAGVTQFPSHSVIEKGQTVTLRCDPISGHDNLYWYRRVMGKEIKFLLHFVKESKQDESGMPNNRFLAERTGGTYSTLKVQPAELEDSGVYFCASSQDLRGNEQFFGPGTRLTVL.

The J gene is TRBJ2-7, the V gene TRBV10-3, with a weak D call TRBD2 (8 bases). Trimming stripped 3 bases from V and 2 bases from J, with 23 bases between. The CDR3 covers 18 residues. Germline CDR1 reads ENHRY; CDR2 reads SYGVKD. CDR3 sequence (DNA): TGTGCCATCAGTGACCCCGGGAGGGGGACAGCTAAAACCTACGAGCAGTACTTC. Encoded protein: CAISDPGRGTAKTYEQYF.

This clone was observed once. The chain uses TRBV5-4 and TRBJ2-1, with 8 bases lining up with TRBD1. CDR3 length: 13 residues. Germline V gene lookup returns CDR1 SGHNT and CDR2 YYREEE (reference sequence). The V gene end was trimmed by 10 bases and the J gene end by 5 bases; junction bases not matched to a gene: 8. CDR3 loop: CASRDRINNEQFF. The CDR3 DNA follows: TGTGCCTCCCGGGACAGGATCAACAATGAGCAGTTCTTC.

The V and J genes are TRBV6-1 and TRBJ2-1; 7 bases match TRBD1. Germline V CDR1 and CDR2: MNHNS, SASEGT. The CDR3 spans 14 residues. V lost 4 bases, J lost 4 bases, and 4 bases stayed unmatched. CDR3 protein: CASSVGQSYNEQFF. The CDR3 bases are TGTGCCAGCAGTGTGGGACAGTCTTACAATGAGCAGTTCTTC.

V gene TRBV7-3 combines with J gene TRBJ2-3; 13 bases are a match to TRBD2. The germline V gene encodes CDR1 SGHTA and CDR2 FQGTGA. With 5 bases clipped from V and 3 bases from J, the junction kept 2 bases outside the gene matches. The CDR3 has 15 residues. The CDR3 sequence: CASSTSGGATDTQYF. As DNA, the CDR3 is TGTGCCAGCAGCACTAGCGGGGGGGCAACAGATACGCAGTATTTT.

The chain is built from TRBV5-4 and TRBJ2-2; 9 bases agree with TRBD2. Trimming removed 0 bases from V and 4 bases from J; junction bases left unmatched: 4. The CDR3 covers 16 residues. From germline, CDR1 is SGHNT and CDR2 YYREEE (reference sequence). CDR3 residues: CASSLVAGGSTGELFF. The DNA of the CDR3 is TGTGCCAGCAGCTTGGTCGCGGGGGGGAGCACCGGGGAGCTGTTTTTT.

The chain uses TRBV7-9 and TRBJ1-2, with unresolved D. CDR1 and CDR2 from the germline V gene are SEHNR and FQNEAQ (reference sequence). The CDR3 is made up of 14 amino acids. Trimming stripped 2 bases from V and 8 bases from J, with 15 bases between. CDR3 sequence (DNA): TGTGCCAGCAGCTTAAGGCAGGCTTCGGAAGGCTACACCTTC. The encoded protein is CASSLRQASEGYTF.

The rearrangement uses TRBV19 and TRBJ2-7, with 12 bases identical to TRBD2. Germline V lookup: CDR1 LNHDA, CDR2 SQIVND (reference sequence). The CDR3 covers 15 residues. The trim removed 5 bases at V and 7 bases at J, leaving 9 bases unmatched. The CDR3 loop reads CASSPRLAGAGEQYF. For the CDR3, the DNA is TGTGCCAGTAGTCCCCGACTAGCGGGAGCGGGGGAGCAGTACTTC.

The V call is TRBV2, the J call TRBJ1-2, with 7 bases aligning to TRBD1. J gave up 5 bases and V 5 bases, and 2 bases lay outside the gene matches. Germline V gives CDR1 SNHLY, CDR2 FYNNEI. The CDR3 has 12 amino acids. CDR3 sequence reads: CASSTQGYGYTF. CDR3 in DNA: TGTGCCAGCAGTACACAGGGGTATGGCTACACCTTC.

The chain joins TRBV28 to TRBJ2-7, with TRBD1 matching over 8 bases. V shed 6 bases and J 4 bases; nucleotides not matched to a gene: 5. CDR3 length: 13 residues. Germline V CDR1 and CDR2: MDHEN, SYDVKM. DNA of the CDR3: TGTGCCAGCAGACGGGGACAGGCGTACGAGCAGTACTTC. It encodes CASRRGQAYEQYF. The full variable domain, in which reference TRBV28 and TRBJ2-7 provide the parts outside the CDR3, is DVKVTQSSRYLVKRTGEKVFLECVQDMDHENMFWYRQDPGLGLRLIYFSYDVKMKEKGDIPEGYSVSREKKERFSLILESASTNQTSMYLCASRRGQAYEQYFGPGTRLTVT.

This sequence joins TRBV6-5 and TRBJ2-7, with D perhaps matching TRBD1 (6 bases). CDR3 length: 14 residues. Germline V gene lookup returns CDR1 MNHEY and CDR2 SVGAGI. Trimming took 2 bases from V and 2 from J, leaving 10 bases between them. The CDR3 protein is CASSYGRGPYEQYF. The CDR3 region has the DNA TGTGCCAGCAGTTACGGCAGGGGCCCCTACGAGCAGTACTTC.

This chain connects TRBV4-3 to TRBJ2-6, with no clear D. Trimming stripped 0 bases from V and 1 base from J, with 10 bases between. The CDR3 runs to 17 residues. Germline V gene lookup returns CDR1 LGHNA and CDR2 YSLEER. CDR3 sequence reads: CASSQDWQASGANVLTF. CDR3 in DNA: TGCGCCAGCAGCCAAGATTGGCAGGCGTCTGGGGCCAACGTCCTGACTTTC.

The chain has TRBV19 and TRBJ2-7, with D tentatively TRBD1 (7 bases). The V and J ends lost 4 bases and 3 bases respectively, with 16 bases between them. Germline-derived CDR1 and CDR2 are LNHDA and SQIVND (reference sequence). The CDR3 is 15 residues long. DNA for the CDR3: TGTGCCAGTAGTACCTCAGGGGGAGGCTTCTACGAGCAGTACTTC. It is translated as CASSTSGGGFYEQYF.